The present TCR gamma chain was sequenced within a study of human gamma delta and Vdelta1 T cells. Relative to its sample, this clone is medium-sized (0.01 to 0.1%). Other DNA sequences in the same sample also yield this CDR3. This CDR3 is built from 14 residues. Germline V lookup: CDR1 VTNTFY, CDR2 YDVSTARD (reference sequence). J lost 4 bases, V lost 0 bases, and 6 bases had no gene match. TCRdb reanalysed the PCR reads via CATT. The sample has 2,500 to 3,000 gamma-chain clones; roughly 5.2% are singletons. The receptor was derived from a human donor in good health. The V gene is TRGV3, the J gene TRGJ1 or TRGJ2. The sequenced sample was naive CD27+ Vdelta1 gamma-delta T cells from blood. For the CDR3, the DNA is TGTGCCACCTGGGACAGGCTCGGATATTATAAGAAACTCTTT. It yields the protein CATWDRLGYYKKLF.